Below are 16 T cell receptor beta chains sequenced from a single sample in a study of blood T cells in healthy people across ages (dated by TCRdb to the mid-2010s). Library method: 5' RACE. Sequencing took place on an Illumina HiSeq 2500. A second PCR of about 6 to 12 cycles was performed with a sample-barcoded 5' primer and a J-beta primer mix. The public reads were reanalyzed by TCRdb: fastp trimming at Q25, MiXCR alignment, in-frame beta chains only. Rows with a matching CDR3 protein are joined into one entry that keeps the most common DNA and genes. This sample gives around 750,000 distinct CDR3 sequences in total; roughly 50% of them show up just once. The top ten clonotypes cover roughly 37% of the sample. What was sequenced was blood. These receptors all come from a man aged 80 or over in good health.

This clonotype was picked up a small number of times. The CDR3 DNA follows: TGCAGCGTTGACCAGGGTCCAGATACGCAGTATTTT. This gives the protein CSVDQGPDTQYF. V and J are TRBV29-1 and TRBJ2-3, with TRBD1 as a possible D gene (5 bases). V gave up 3 bases and J gave up 4 bases, with 8 bases separating them. Germline loops: CDR1 SQVTM, CDR2 ANQGSEA. The CDR3 extends over 12 amino acids.

The chain is built from TRBV5-1 and TRBJ1-2, with D possibly TRBD1 on 6 matching bases. The germline V gene encodes CDR1 SGHRS and CDR2 YFSETQ. The germline V and J ends were trimmed by 6 bases and 2 bases, with 17 bases remaining between them. This CDR3 is built from 15 residues. The chain's CDR3 is CASTKYGGSNYGYTF. The CDR3 nucleotides are TGCGCCAGCACTAAATATGGGGGCTCCAACTATGGCTACACCTTC.

V usage is TRBV6-2 or TRBV6-3 and J usage is TRBJ1-5; D remains unclear. The germline V gene encodes CDR1 MNHEY and CDR2 SVGEGT. The length of the CDR3 is 13 residues. Trimming removed 2 bases at V and 8 bases at J, with 10 bases between. CDR3 protein: CASSYERVKPQHF. Here the CDR3 DNA reads TGTGCCAGCAGTTACGAACGGGTGAAGCCCCAGCATTTT.

The CDR3 sequence is CASSTGAETQYF. The CDR3 nucleotides read TGTGCCAGCAGTACGGGAGCAGAGACCCAGTACTTC. V usage is TRBV2 and J usage is TRBJ2-5; tentative D call: TRBD2 (6 bases). This CDR3 is built from 12 residues. The germline gives CDR1 SNHLY, CDR2 FYNNEI. V lost 5 bases and J 4 bases, leaving 8 bases between the germline ends.

The chain links TRBV18 to TRBJ2-1, with D perhaps matching TRBD1 (5 bases). The CDR3 has 18 residues. V lost 3 bases and J lost 1, with 19 bases in between. Germline V gene data show CDR1 as KGHSH and CDR2 as LQKENI. This CDR3 reads CASSPQGPGLGSYNEQFF. The CDR3 bases are TGTGCCAGCTCACCCCAAGGACCAGGGTTGGGGTCCTACAATGAGCAGTTCTTC.

This clonotype was seen more than once but under ten times. The chain has TRBV18 and TRBJ1-2, with 7 bases lining up with TRBD1. The germline V gene encodes CDR1 KGHSH and CDR2 LQKENI. J was trimmed by 2 bases and V by 3 bases; bases with no gene match: 3. The CDR3 covers 14 residues. The CDR3 DNA is TGTGCCAGCTCACCGGACAGGTCGAACTATGGCTACACCTTC. This translates into CASSPDRSNYGYTF. Using reference TRBV18 and TRBJ1-2 for the parts outside the CDR3, the full variable domain is NAGVMQNPRHLVRRRGQEARLRCSPMKGHSHVYWYRQLPEEGLKFMVYLQKENIIDESGMPKERFSAEFPKEGPSILRIQQVVRGDSAAYFCASSPDRSNYGYTFGSGTRLTVV.

This clonotype was observed a few times. The chain couples TRBV5-1 to TRBJ2-1, with 10 bases matching TRBD1. The CDR3 has 14 residues. The germline gives CDR1 SGHRS, CDR2 YFSETQ. V trimming: 4 bases; J trimming: 5 bases; junction bases outside the gene matches: 3. CDR3 DNA: TGCGCCAGCAGCCGGGACAGGGGACACAATGAGCAGTTCTTC. Its protein product is CASSRDRGHNEQFF.

The V and J genes are TRBV12-3 or TRBV12-4 and TRBJ2-1; TRBD2 might be the D (5 bases). Trimming pared 4 bases from V and 9 bases from J, leaving 13 bases between. The CDR3 is made up of 13 amino acids. CDR3 loop: CASSSVESGEQFF. The CDR3 region has the DNA TGTGCCAGCAGTTCAGTGGAAAGCGGTGAGCAGTTCTTC.

This clonotype was detected only once. CDR3 nucleotides: TGCGCCAGCAGCGCAGGACGGGGCAGCACAGATACGCAGCATTTT. Translating gives CASSAGRGSTDTQHF. The chain joins TRBV5-1 to TRBJ2-3; a possible D gene is TRBD1 (5 bases). The better agreement between TRBJ1-5 and the DNA end casts doubt on the J call. Germline assignment: CDR1 SGHRS and CDR2 YFSETQ. This CDR3 region has 15 residues.

The V and J genes are TRBV3-1 and TRBJ2-7, with 9 bases matching TRBD2. CDR1 and CDR2 from the germline V gene are LGHDT and YNNKEL (reference sequence). CDR3 length: 18 amino acids. Germline trimming cut 0 bases from V and 1 base from J; bases unmatched to any gene: 10. Here the CDR3 DNA reads TGTGCCAGCAGCCAAGATATGGGACTAGCATTAAGTTCCTACGAGCAGTACTTC. Translating gives CASSQDMGLALSSYEQYF.

This chain uses TRBV5-1 with TRBJ2-3; a weak D match, TRBD2 (6 bases). This CDR3 region has 19 residues. Germline CDR1 reads SGHRS; CDR2 reads YFSETQ. Trimming removed 4 bases from V and 4 bases from J, with 28 bases in between. CDR3: CASSPGGRVGLRPPDTQYF. As DNA, the CDR3 is TGCGCCAGCAGCCCCGGGGGTAGAGTCGGGCTCCGACCCCCAGATACGCAGTATTTT.

The gene calls are TRBV3-1 and TRBJ2-7; D remains ambiguous. The CDR3 runs 14 residues. Germline assignment: CDR1 LGHDT and CDR2 YNNKEL (reference sequence). V dropped 1 base and J dropped 3 bases, with 10 bases sitting between them. Written as DNA, the CDR3 is TGTGCCAGCAGCCAAGGGGTTAGGATCTACGAGCAGTACTTC. Translated, it gives CASSQGVRIYEQYF.

This clonotype was counted between two and nine times. CDR3 coding DNA: TGTGCCAGCAGCGTAGGACGGTTTCCTGACTACGAGCAGTACTTC. It codes for CASSVGRFPDYEQYF. The chain joins TRBV9 to TRBJ2-4, with D uncertain. The J call may be mistaken, given a closer DNA end match to TRBJ2-7. Germline-derived CDR1 and CDR2 are SGDLS and YYNGEE. This CDR3 is built from 15 residues.

This chain connects TRBV20-1 to TRBJ2-7; 8 bases are shared with TRBD1. In germline, CDR1 is DFQATT, CDR2 SNEGSKA (reference sequence). The CDR3 is made up of 16 amino acids. J gave up 3 bases and V 2 bases, and 12 bases lay outside the gene matches. This CDR3 is CSARSRGGQGFYEQYF. CDR3 sequence (DNA): TGCAGTGCTAGAAGTAGGGGCGGACAGGGCTTCTACGAGCAGTACTTC.

The CDR3 reads CASSFRLAGGHNEQFF. The CDR3 DNA reads as TGTGCCAGCAGTTTCCGACTAGCGGGAGGTCACAATGAGCAGTTCTTC. The chain uses TRBV27 and TRBJ2-1; TRBD2 matches at 13 bases. This CDR3 is 16 amino acids long. Trimming cost V 3 bases and J 5 bases; bases outside gene matches: 4. Germline V gives CDR1 MNHEY, CDR2 SMNVEV (reference sequence).

This sequence joins TRBV3-1 and TRBJ2-3, with TRBD2 matching over 7 bases. The CDR3 consists of 18 residues. Trimming took 0 bases from V and 14 from J; bases not matched to a gene: 23. Per the germline V gene, CDR1 is LGHDT and CDR2 is YNNKEL (reference sequence). The CDR3 DNA sequence: TGTGCCAGCAGCCAAGATTTGGCGGGAGCCCCGCGACACAGATACGCGTATTTT. This codes for CASSQDLAGAPRHRYAYF.